The clone carrying this T cell receptor (beta chain) was seen a handful of times. The source of the sample is a study of blood T cell repertoires in COVID-19. Background on the study: Some COVID-19 samples were acute and others convalescent; all came from the United States, Italy and Spain.

Germline assignment: CDR1 SGHNT and CDR2 YYREEE (reference sequence). The CDR3 extends over 13 amino acids. V was shortened by 0 bases and J by 4 bases, with 7 bases between the two germline ends. Original processing notes: Reference gene primer amplification gave estimated nucleated cell counts. Generated by immunoSEQ multiplex PCR, the TCRdb table keeps only in-frame clones and is missing some. V, J and clone size were drawn from that table, and D and trimming were deduced from the DNA. The table lists 150,000 to 200,000 clones, approximately 82% of them singletons. The sample taken for sequencing was peripheral blood. The rearrangement uses TRBV5-4 and TRBJ1-1; D uncertain. The receptor was derived from a woman older than 75 with active or convalescent COVID-19. The chain's CDR3 is CASSLGRGTEAFF. The CDR3 region has the DNA TGTGCCAGCAGCTTGGGACGGGGCACTGAAGCTTTCTTT. Using reference TRBV5-4 and TRBJ1-1 for the parts outside the CDR3, the full variable domain is ETGVTQSPTHLIKTRGQQVTLRCSSQSGHNTVSWYQQALGQGPQFIFQYYREEENGRGNFPPRFSGLQFPNYSSELNVNALELDDSALYLCASSLGRGTEAFFGQGTRLTVV.